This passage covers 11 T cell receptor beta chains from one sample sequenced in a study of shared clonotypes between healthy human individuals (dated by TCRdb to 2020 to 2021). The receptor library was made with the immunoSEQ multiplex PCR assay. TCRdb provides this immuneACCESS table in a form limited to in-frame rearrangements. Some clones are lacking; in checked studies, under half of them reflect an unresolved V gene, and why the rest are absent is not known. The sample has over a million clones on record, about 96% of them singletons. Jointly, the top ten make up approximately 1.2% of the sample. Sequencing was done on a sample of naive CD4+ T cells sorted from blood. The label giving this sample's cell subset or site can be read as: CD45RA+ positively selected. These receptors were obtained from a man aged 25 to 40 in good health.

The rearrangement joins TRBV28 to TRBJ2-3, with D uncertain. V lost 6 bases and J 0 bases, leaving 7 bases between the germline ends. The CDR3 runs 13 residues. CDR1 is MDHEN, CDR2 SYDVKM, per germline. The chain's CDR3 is CASSETSTDTQYF. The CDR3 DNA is TGTGCCAGCAGCGAAACTAGCACAGATACGCAGTATTTT.

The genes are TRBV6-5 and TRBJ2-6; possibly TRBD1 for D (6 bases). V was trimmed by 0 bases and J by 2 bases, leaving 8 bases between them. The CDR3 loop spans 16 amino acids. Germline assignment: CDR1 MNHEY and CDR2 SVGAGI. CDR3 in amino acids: CASSYSGGAGANVLTF. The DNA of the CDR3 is TGTGCCAGCAGTTACTCTGGGGGCGCTGGGGCCAACGTCCTGACTTTC.

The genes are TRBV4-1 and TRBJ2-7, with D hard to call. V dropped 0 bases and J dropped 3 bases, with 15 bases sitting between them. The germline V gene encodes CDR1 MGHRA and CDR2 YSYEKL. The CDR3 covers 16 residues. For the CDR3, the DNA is TGCGCCAGCAGCCAAGAACGGGCGGTAGGCGGCTACGAGCAGTACTTC. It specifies CASSQERAVGGYEQYF.

The CDR3: CASSPTGTSGSTDTQYF. DNA for the CDR3: TGTGCCAGCAGTCCCACCGGGACTAGCGGGAGCACAGATACGCAGTATTTT. This chain links TRBV2 with TRBJ2-3; 12 bases are shared with TRBD2. The CDR3 sequence is 17 residues long. The junction had 6 bases not matched to a gene; V was cut back by 5 bases and J by 0 bases. The germline V gene has CDR1 SNHLY and CDR2 FYNNEI.

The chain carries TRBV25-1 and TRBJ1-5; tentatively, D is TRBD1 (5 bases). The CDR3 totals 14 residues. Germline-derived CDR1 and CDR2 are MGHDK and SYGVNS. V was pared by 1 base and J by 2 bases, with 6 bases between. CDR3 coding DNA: TGTGCCAGCAGTGAATGGGGGGGCAATCAGCCCCAGCATTTT. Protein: CASSEWGGNQPQHF.

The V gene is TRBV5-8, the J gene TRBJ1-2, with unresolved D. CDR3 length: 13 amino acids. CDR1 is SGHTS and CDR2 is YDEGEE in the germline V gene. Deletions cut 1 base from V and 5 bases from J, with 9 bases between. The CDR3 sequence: CASSLSGVYGYTF. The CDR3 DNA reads TGTGCCAGCAGCTTGAGTGGGGTTTATGGCTACACCTTC.

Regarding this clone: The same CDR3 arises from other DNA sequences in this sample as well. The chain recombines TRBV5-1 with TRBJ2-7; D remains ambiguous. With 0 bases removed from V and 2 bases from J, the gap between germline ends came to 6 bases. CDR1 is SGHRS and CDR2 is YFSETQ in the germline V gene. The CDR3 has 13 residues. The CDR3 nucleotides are TGCGCCAGCAGCTTGGGTGGCCCCTACGAGCAGTACTTC. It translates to CASSLGGPYEQYF.

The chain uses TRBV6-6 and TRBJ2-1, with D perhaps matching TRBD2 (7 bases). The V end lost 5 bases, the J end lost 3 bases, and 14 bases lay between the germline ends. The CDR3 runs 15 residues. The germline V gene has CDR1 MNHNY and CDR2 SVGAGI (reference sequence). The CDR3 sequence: CASSNQGRDYNEQFF. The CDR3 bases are TGTGCCAGCAGTAACCAGGGGAGGGACTACAATGAGCAGTTCTTC.

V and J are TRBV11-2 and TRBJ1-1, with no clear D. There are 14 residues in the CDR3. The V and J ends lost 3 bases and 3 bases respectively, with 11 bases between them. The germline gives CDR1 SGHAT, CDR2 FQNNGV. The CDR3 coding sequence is TGTGCCAGCAGCTTTTCCGGGGTATACACTGAAGCTTTCTTT. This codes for CASSFSGVYTEAFF.

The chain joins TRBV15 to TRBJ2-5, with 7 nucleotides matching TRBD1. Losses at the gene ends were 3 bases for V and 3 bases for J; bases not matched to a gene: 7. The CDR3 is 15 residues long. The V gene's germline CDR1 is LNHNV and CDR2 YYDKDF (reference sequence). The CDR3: CATSSFRGHEETQYF. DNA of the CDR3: TGTGCCACCAGCAGCTTTAGGGGGCACGAAGAGACCCAGTACTTC.

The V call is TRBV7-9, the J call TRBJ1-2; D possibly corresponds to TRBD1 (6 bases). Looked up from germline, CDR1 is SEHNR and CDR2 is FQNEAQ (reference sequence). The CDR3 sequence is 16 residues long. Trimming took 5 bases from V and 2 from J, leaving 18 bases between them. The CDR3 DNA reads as TGTGCCAGCAGCCCGGAGCGGGCGACAGGCAACTATGGCTACACCTTC. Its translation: CASSPERATGNYGYTF. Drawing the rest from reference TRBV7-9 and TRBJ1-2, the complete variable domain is DTGVSQNPRHKITKRGQNVTFRCDPISEHNRLYWYRQTLGQGPEFLTYFQNEAQLEKSRLLSDRFSAERPKGSFSTLEIQRTEQGDSAMYLCASSPERATGNYGYTFGSGTRLTVV.